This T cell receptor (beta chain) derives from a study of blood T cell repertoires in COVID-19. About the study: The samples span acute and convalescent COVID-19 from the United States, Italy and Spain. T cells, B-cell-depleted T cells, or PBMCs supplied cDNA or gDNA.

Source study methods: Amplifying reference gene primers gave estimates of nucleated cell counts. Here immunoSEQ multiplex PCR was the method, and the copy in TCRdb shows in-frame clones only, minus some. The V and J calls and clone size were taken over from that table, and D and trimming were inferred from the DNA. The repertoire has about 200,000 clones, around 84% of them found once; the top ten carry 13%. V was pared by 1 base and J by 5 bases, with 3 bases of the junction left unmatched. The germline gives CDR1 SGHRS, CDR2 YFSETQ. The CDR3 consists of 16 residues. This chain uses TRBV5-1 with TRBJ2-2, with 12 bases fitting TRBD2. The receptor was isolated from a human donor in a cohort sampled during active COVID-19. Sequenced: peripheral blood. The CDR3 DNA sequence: TGCGCCAGCAGCTTGCGGACTAGCGGGATTACCGGGGAGCTGTTTTTT. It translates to CASSLRTSGITGELFF.